The entry below describes one TCR beta chain. Its antigen is unidentified. The data were taken from a study of T cell clones after liver transplantation. Study information: Immunosuppression withdrawal was tried within 2 years after liver transplantation in this trial. TCRbeta sequencing after a pre-transplant mixed lymphocyte reaction identified graft-donor-reactive clones, later tracked in post-transplant blood. General study results and limits: In most of the 8 subjects, circulating graft-donor-reactive CD4 TCRbeta sequences fell significantly after transplant.

The J segment lost 4 bases and the V segment lost 4 bases, leaving 5 bases of the junction unmatched. CDR1 is SGHVS, CDR2 FNYEAQ, per germline. This CDR3 has 16 amino acids. Repertoires were generated with immunoSEQ multiplex PCR, while TCRdb's copy carries only in-frame clones and drops some. The sample lists about 75,000 clones, approximately 80% occurring once. The sequence was collected from a human patient who received a liver transplant. Some T cells may possibly be graft donor cells. The sample here was CD4+ T cells from blood, taken around 50 months after liver transplant. The chain recombines TRBV7-6 with TRBJ2-3; 13 nucleotides agree with TRBD2. CDR3 in DNA: TGTGCCAGCAGCTCCGGACTAGCGGGGGTGGCAGATACGCAGTATTTT. As protein: CASSSGLAGVADTQYF.